This entry lists 20 T cell receptor beta chains sequenced from one sample in a study of shared clonotypes between healthy human individuals. TCRdb's table, derived via immunoSEQ multiplex PCR, lists solely in-frame clones and lacks some. The sample records over a million clones, around 76% being singletons. Sequencing was carried out using memory CD4+ T cells sorted from blood. Documented subset: CD45RA-negative fraction. These receptors came from a man in his late teens or twenties in good health.

This clone was counted once. Germline is not matched at one junction end, which may reflect a read error. V gene TRBV7-2 combines with J gene TRBJ2-3, with D maybe TRBD2 (6 bases). Germline CDR1 is SGHTA and CDR2 is FQGNSA. The CDR3 runs 15 residues. DNA for the CDR3: TGTGCCAGCAGCTCCCAAGCGGGTAGCAAAGATACGCAGTATTTT. This translates into CASSSQAGSKDTQYF.

CDR3 residues: CASWVCRVQSRANVLTF. CDR3 in DNA: TGTGCCAGCTGGGTGTGTCGCGTACAAAGTCGGGCCAACGTCCTGACTTTC. The chain carries TRBV5-7 and TRBJ2-6; the D is unclear. TRBV5-7 is an ORF; its function is uncertain. Trimming cost V 7 bases and J 5 bases, with 22 bases left between them. This CDR3 is built from 17 residues.

With regard to this clone: The sample carries other DNA sequences with the same CDR3. The CDR3 is CASSPGDRGQETQYF. The CDR3 DNA sequence: TGTGCCAGCAGCCCAGGGGACAGGGGGCAAGAGACCCAGTACTTC. This sequence joins TRBV5-4 and TRBJ2-5; 11 bases agree with TRBD1. CDR1 and CDR2 from the germline V gene are SGHNT and YYREEE (reference sequence). J lost 2 bases, V lost 4 bases, and 4 bases had no gene match. The CDR3 has 15 amino acids. Together with reference TRBV5-4 and TRBJ2-5, the CDR3 gives the full variable domain: ETGVTQSPTHLIKTRGQQVTLRCSSQSGHNTVSWYQQALGQGPQFIFQYYREEENGRGNFPPRFSGLQFPNYSSELNVNALELDDSALYLCASSPGDRGQETQYFGPGTRLLVL.

The V call is TRBV6-5, the J call TRBJ2-5; TRBD2 is a possible D gene (5 bases). V shed 2 bases and J shed 2 bases, with 9 bases lying between them. The germline V gene encodes CDR1 MNHEY and CDR2 SVGAGI. There are 14 residues in the CDR3. CDR3 in amino acids: CASSYGRSQETQYF. The CDR3 coding sequence is TGTGCCAGCAGTTACGGGAGATCACAAGAGACCCAGTACTTC.

The rearrangement joins TRBV15 to TRBJ2-6; no reliable D call. V lost 3 bases and J lost 0, with 6 bases in between. CDR3 size: 15 residues. Germline lookup yields CDR1 LNHNV and CDR2 YYDKDF (reference sequence). The CDR3: CATSSLFSGANVLTF. CDR3 DNA sequence: TGTGCCACCAGCAGTCTGTTCTCTGGGGCCAACGTCCTGACTTTC.

This rearrangement joins TRBV7-2 to TRBJ1-3; 7 bases fit TRBD1. After removal of 3 bases from V and 0 bases from J, the junction contained 5 bases not matched to a gene. Germline lookup yields CDR1 SGHTA and CDR2 FQGNSA. This CDR3 contains 16 residues. The CDR3, as DNA: TGTGCCAGCAGCTTGGGACAGCAGAGCTCTGGAAACACCATATATTTT. Protein: CASSLGQQSSGNTIYF. The full variable domain, rest sourced from reference TRBV7-2 and TRBJ1-3, is GAGVSQSPSNKVTEKGKDVELRCDPISGHTALYWYRQSLGQGLEFLIYFQGNSAPDKSGLPSDRFSAERTGGSVSTLTIQRTQQEDSAVYLCASSLGQQSSGNTIYFGEGSWLTVV.

Worth noting for this clone: A much larger clone differs from this one at a single base, so this may be a read error. The chain is built from TRBV7-7 and TRBJ1-1; no clear D gene. The CDR3 consists of 13 residues. Germline CDR1 is SSHAT and CDR2 is FNYEAQ (reference sequence). Here the CDR3 reads CASSLDENTEAFF. The CDR3 DNA reads as TGTGCTAGCAGCTTAGACGAGAACACTGAAGCTTTCTTT.

The rearrangement uses TRBV7-9 and TRBJ2-7; 7 bases are a match to TRBD1. The CDR3 runs 14 residues. With 5 bases clipped from V and 2 bases from J, the junction kept 6 bases outside the gene matches. Germline CDR1 and CDR2: SEHNR and FQNEAQ (reference sequence). CDR3 region: CASSPVTGTYEQYF. The DNA for the CDR3 is TGTGCCAGCAGCCCAGTGACAGGGACCTACGAGCAGTACTTC.

The V and J genes are TRBV7-2 and TRBJ1-1, with 10 bases matching TRBD1. Trimming removed 3 bases from V and 9 bases from J; junction bases left unmatched: 4. CDR3 length: 13 residues. The V gene's germline CDR1 is SGHTA and CDR2 FQGNSA. The CDR3 reads CASSLPGQGKAFF. The DNA for the CDR3 is TGTGCCAGCAGCTTGCCGGGACAGGGGAAAGCTTTCTTT.

This chain joins TRBV7-2 and TRBJ2-5; 14 nucleotides align to TRBD2. V gave up 5 bases and J gave up 2 bases; unmatched junction bases: 7. The CDR3 contains 17 residues. Germline CDR1 and CDR2: SGHTA and FQGNSA. The CDR3 coding sequence is TGTGCCAGCAGCCGGTCGGGACTAGCGGGGGTACAAGAGACCCAGTACTTC. Protein product: CASSRSGLAGVQETQYF.

The V call is TRBV7-3, the J call TRBJ2-2, with TRBD1 matching 10 bases. V trimming: 5 bases; J trimming: 3 bases; junction bases outside the gene matches: 3. CDR3 length equals 15 residues. CDR1 and CDR2 from the germline V gene are SGHTA and FQGTGA. CDR3 DNA: TGTGCCAGCAGCATCGGACAGGGGGACACCGGGGAGCTGTTTTTT. Protein: CASSIGQGDTGELFF.

The V call is TRBV6-5, the J call TRBJ1-5; D call uncertain. V lost 6 bases and J lost 2, with 8 bases in between. Germline V CDR1 and CDR2: MNHEY, SVGAGI. This CDR3 comprises 13 residues. The DNA of the CDR3 is TGTGCCAGCAGGGAGGAGGGCAATCAGCCCCAGCATTTT. This gives the protein CASREEGNQPQHF.

The V call is TRBV4-1, the J call TRBJ1-1, with D unclear. The CDR3 length is 15 residues. V lost 1 base, J lost 1 base, and 10 bases lay in between. The germline V gene encodes CDR1 MGHRA and CDR2 YSYEKL. The CDR3 is CASSQGPQENTEAFF. CDR3 sequence (DNA): TGCGCCAGCAGCCAAGGGCCGCAGGAGAACACTGAAGCTTTCTTT.

This rearrangement joins TRBV5-5 to TRBJ2-2; D may be TRBD1 (6 bases). The germline CDR1 and CDR2 sequences are SGHKS and YYEKEE (reference sequence). V lost 4 bases and J 7 bases, leaving 11 bases between the germline ends. This CDR3 region has 13 residues. CDR3 DNA: TGTGCCAGCAGCACCACAGGGATCGGGGAGCTGTTTTTT. Amino acid sequence: CASSTTGIGELFF. The whole variable domain, remainder taken from reference TRBV5-5 and TRBJ2-2, is DAGVTQSPTHLIKTRGQQVTLRCSPISGHKSVSWYQQVLGQGPQFIFQYYEKEERGRGNFPDRFSARQFPNYSSELNVNALLLGDSALYLCASSTTGIGELFFGEGSRLTVL.

This clone was counted only a few times. The chain has TRBV29-1 and TRBJ2-1; 10 bases line up with TRBD2. Losses at the gene ends were 8 bases for V and 7 bases for J; bases not matched to a gene: 8. The CDR3 has 13 amino acids. CDR1 is SQVTM, CDR2 ANQGSEA, per germline. The CDR3 bases are TGCAGCTGTCGAGCGGGAGGGCTAAATGAGCAGTTCTTC. It encodes CSCRAGGLNEQFF.

J is TRBJ1-4 and V is TRBV5-4, with D possibly being TRBD1 (6 bases). V lost 4 bases and J 5 bases, leaving 12 bases between the germline ends. Germline V gene sequence: CDR1 SGHNT, CDR2 YYREEE (reference sequence). This CDR3 has 14 amino acids. The CDR3 is CASSDQGPNEKLFF. CDR3 DNA sequence: TGTGCCAGCAGCGACCAGGGGCCCAATGAAAAACTGTTTTTT.

Points on this clone: A much larger clonotype is one base distant, so this may be a read error. At the DNA level, this CDR3 is encoded by other sequences in the same sample as well. The chain uses TRBV5-1 and TRBJ1-6; 9 bases fit TRBD1. This CDR3 has 17 amino acids. Germline CDR1 is SGHRS and CDR2 is YFSETQ. The CDR3 reads CASSRDRAPTRDSPLHF. CDR3 DNA sequence: TGCGCTAGCAGCAGGGACAGGGCCCCCACAAGGGATTCACCCCTCCACTTT.

The rearrangement links TRBV10-3 to TRBJ2-3; 9 bases map to TRBD1. The CDR3 spans 17 residues. Germline CDR1 ENHRY, CDR2 SYGVKD. V gave up 0 bases and J gave up 3 bases; unmatched junction bases: 7. The CDR3 reads CAISESGTGLGTDTQYF. In DNA, the CDR3 is TGTGCCATCAGTGAGTCGGGGACAGGGTTGGGGACAGATACGCAGTATTTT.

V is TRBV11-2 and J is TRBJ2-7; 7 bases are a match to TRBD2. J gave up 0 bases and V 5 bases, and 10 bases lay outside the gene matches. The CDR3 is 16 residues long. Germline loops: CDR1 SGHAT, CDR2 FQNNGV. Written as DNA, the CDR3 is TGTGCCAGCAGCGACCGACTAGCCCGGAGCTCCTACGAGCAGTACTTC. It specifies CASSDRLARSSYEQYF.

The V call is TRBV18, the J call TRBJ2-2, with 9 bases matching TRBD1. V shed 5 bases and J 11 bases; nucleotides not matched to a gene: 3. The CDR3 spans 12 residues. Germline V gene sequence: CDR1 KGHSH, CDR2 LQKENI. The CDR3 region has the DNA TGTGCCAGCTCAACGGGACAGGGCGAGCTGTTTTTT. This codes for CASSTGQGELFF. The full variable domain, rest sourced from reference TRBV18 and TRBJ2-2, is NAGVMQNPRHLVRRRGQEARLRCSPMKGHSHVYWYRQLPEEGLKFMVYLQKENIIDESGMPKERFSAEFPKEGPSILRIQQVVRGDSAAYFCASSTGQGELFFGEGSRLTVL.